This T cell receptor (beta chain) is drawn from a study of T cell clonality in common variable immunodeficiency (dated by TCRdb to between 2014 and 2017). For sequencing, equivalent amounts of genomic DNA were input from CVID and control samples. For every sample, a 60 bp segment covering the rearranged TCRbeta CDR3 region was amplified and then sequenced. The immunoSEQ assay, a bias-corrected multiplex PCR combined with high-throughput sequencing, was used to amplify TCRbeta. As for the authors' bioinformatics: Every unique nucleotide sequence counted as a clone and was annotated with V, D and J genes, copy number and frequency. Sequences were labeled productive if in frame, and non-productive if out of frame or containing stop codons. As previously described, clonality was computed from Shannon's entropy. Mean CDR3 Kyte-Doolittle hydropathy was derived from the predicted amino acid sequences of productive clones. Scaled V gene usage was hierarchically clustered using Manhattan distance and complete linkage with the R hclust function. Clone sharing by CDR3 amino acid sequence was assessed by resampling 12 repertoires per group over 100 rounds. Repertoires were searched for 60 to 80 published EBV-specific and a few hundred published CMV-specific TCRbeta sequences. Analysis left out two CVID samples that produced under 10,000 sequences, so 42 CVID repertoires remained. TCRdb took over this immuneACCESS table, retaining in-frame rearrangements with V and J assigned. Such tables are incomplete; in checked studies, under half of the missing clones stem from an unresolved V gene, and the remainder is unexplained. That table supplies the V and J calls and clone size; D and trimming were determined from the DNA. The sample features under 65,000 clones, and none is a singleton. In total, the top ten clones hold around 0.8% of the sample.

Beyond this particular receptor, the publication reports: Increased TCRbeta clonality was found in CVID subjects compared with healthy controls (t-test p = 0.018), with the increase being most characteristic of about a third of subjects. Correlations of repertoire features with clinical complications were constrained by heterogeneity among patients within the CVID cohort. The authors noted that sequencing repertoires of T cell subpopulations would be needed to clarify what caused the increased clonality in CVID. CVID subjects shared fewer TCRbeta clones with each other than healthy controls did (p < 0.0001). Despite equal DNA input, controls averaged roughly 80,000 unique sequences per sample versus 30,000 to 40,000 in CVID samples. Reportedly, TCRbeta sequences from CVID had fewer deletions and N-nucleotide insertions, and highly modified clones with 13 or more V deletions were absent from CVID.

The CDR3 holds 15 amino acids from the cysteine to the phenylalanine. Sequencing covers 36 bases of the CDR3, shown here with the frame starting at base 1. Here V drops 3 bases and J drops 6 bases, and the junction holds 7 bases not matched to any gene. In the germline V gene, CDR1 corresponds to ENHRY and CDR2 to SYGVKD. Ten or more counts support this clone. Its cognate antigen has yet to be identified. The read halts 3 residues ahead of the CDR3 end, with the missing end drawn from the germline J gene. Both CVID patients and healthy controls were predominantly of Caucasian heritage. Heparinized peripheral whole blood samples of about 5 to 8.5 ml were collected from each donor. TCRbeta CDR3 repertoires were sequenced from genomic DNA of adults with common variable immune deficiency (CVID) and healthy adult controls. The control group comprised approximately 22 healthy adult volunteers, around 12 female and about 10 male, aged roughly 23 to 70 years with a mean age of 34. Diluted blood was density-centrifuged over Hypaque 1077 or Ficoll-Paque to isolate peripheral blood mononuclear cells. Genomic DNA was obtained from unsorted mononuclear cells through either Qiagen column purification or a centrifugation-based method.

The specimen was peripheral blood mononuclear cells. The clonotype originates from a person aged 18 to 70 in good health. The V gene is TRBV10-3 and the J gene is TRBJ1-2, with TRBD1 identical over 10 junction bases. CDR3 bases read: TGTGCCATCAGTGATTGGGACAGGGGATTTCATGGC. This yields the protein CAISDWDRGFHG. The whole CDR3 protein is CAISDWDRGFHGYTF.